This is a list of T cell receptor beta chains from one sample in a study of cytomegalovirus exposure and HLA in healthy donors. Here immunoSEQ multiplex PCR was the method, and the copy in TCRdb shows in-frame clones only, minus some. Found here are around 150,000 clones, about 86% of them singletons; the top ten hold around 2.3%. The material sequenced was PBMCs. The receptors were gathered from a woman between 18 and 29 years old in good health and CMV-seronegative. Each CDR3 is given with its conserved first and last residue. A D gene is named only where the DNA matches it firmly.

>TRBJ1-1|.|TRBV30
CAWSLGARAEAFF
>TRBJ2-2|TRBD1|TRBV2
CASGGTGATTGELFF
>TRBJ1-3|TRBD1|TRBV29-1
CSVGGGPDTIYF
>TRBJ1-2|.|TRBV30
CAFSLVTGGNYGYTF
>TRBJ2-2|.|TRBV6-5
CASGWATGELFF
>TRBJ1-3|TRBD1|TRBV10-3
CAIRGQGMDTIYF
>TRBJ1-1|.|TRBV6-1
CASSLANTEAFF
>.|.|TRBV5-6
CASSPRLREQYF
>TRBJ1-2|.|TRBV5-5
CASSLATEDYGYTF
>TRBJ2-3|TRBD2|TRBV7-8
CASSLRTSAQAARTQYF
>TRBJ1-2|.|TRBV6-1
CASKAGLSSNYGYTF
>TRBJ2-2|.|TRBV4-3
CASSQDRVGELFF
>TRBJ2-7|.|TRBV5-6
CASSIQGQSRGNF
>TRBJ2-7|TRBD1|TRBV9
CASSVGIGRTGTYEQYF
>TRBJ1-4|TRBD1|TRBV6-1
CASSFDRGLFF
>TRBJ1-5|.|TRBV27
CASSPTELKGNQPQHF
>TRBJ2-7|.|TRBV6-1
CASSEEKGPYYEQYF
>TRBJ2-7|.|TRBV5-1
CASSFTGGSNYEQYF
>TRBJ2-7|TRBD2|TRBV2
CASRPGGLGYEQYF
>TRBJ2-5|TRBD1|TRBV4-3
CASSQGQGQEPQYF
>TRBJ2-7|.|TRBV11-2
CASSLPLGVYEQYF
>TRBJ1-2|.|TRBV19
CASNAETNYGYTF
>TRBJ2-7|TRBD1|TRBV6-1
CASIRDRGGEQYF
>TRBJ1-4|.|TRBV27
CASSLAGNEKLFF
>TRBJ1-5|.|TRBV7-9
CASSSGDQPQHF
>TRBJ2-7|TRBD2|TRBV5-4
CASSFSTSGAYEQYF
>TRBJ1-1|TRBD1|TRBV5-1
CASSLETGKAFF
>TRBJ1-5|.|TRBV19
CASSILGREVQPQHF
>TRBJ1-5|.|TRBV2
CASKQGSGNQPQHF
>TRBJ1-1|TRBD1|TRBV2
CAGKEDRATEAFF
>TRBJ1-2|TRBD1|TRBV10-3
CAISETSPTGAYGYTF
>TRBJ2-3|.|TRBV7-3
CASSLLGTPDTQYF
>TRBJ2-2|.|TRBV7-6
CASSLSPDGGTGELFF
>TRBJ2-3|TRBD1|TRBV5-1
CASSLETARDRGAYTQYF
>TRBJ2-5|.|TRBV2
CASSTRWQKETQYF
>TRBJ1-4|.|TRBV7-2
CASSSHDGEFGKLFF
>TRBJ2-7|TRBD2|TRBV19
CASSITAGTSGRALLF
>TRBJ2-1|.|TRBV4-2
CASSQFPDNEQFF
>TRBJ2-3|.|TRBV5-1
CASSLAGVGDTQYF
>TRBJ2-1|TRBD2|TRBV29-1
CSVYPSGIVNEQFF
>TRBJ1-2|.|TRBV29-1
CSVLPDGGATYGYTF
>TRBJ1-1|.|TRBV5-4
CASSLVQGNTEAFF
>TRBJ2-1|.|TRBV7-6
CASSFRDNEQFF
>TRBJ2-1|TRBD2|TRBV27
CASSTESTSGVYNEQFF
>TRBJ1-3|.|TRBV7-2
CASSPRDVSGNTIYF
>TRBJ2-2|TRBD2|TRBV10-3
CAISEAQRGGRGGELFF
>TRBJ1-4|.|TRBV5-1
CASSLVGVGAEKLFF
>TRBJ1-2|.|TRBV5-4
CASSLDRESVGYTF
>TRBJ2-1|.|TRBV27
CASSSGGPYNEQFF